A selection of T cell receptor beta chains follows, all from one sample in a study of blood T cell repertoires in COVID-19. Repertoires were generated with immunoSEQ multiplex PCR, while TCRdb's copy carries only in-frame clones and drops some. This table holds about 210,000 clones, roughly four fifths found once. The sequenced sample consisted of peripheral blood. These receptors were obtained from a woman between 35 and 50 years old with active or convalescent COVID-19. Both conserved end residues are part of each CDR3. A D gene is named only where the DNA matches it firmly. For some rows the clone size is stated as once, few or many, or as a class when expanded; others skip it.

v_gene,j_gene,d_gene,abundance,CDR3nt,CDR3aa
TRBV10-1,TRBJ2-7,.,.,TGCGCCAGCAGTGAGCGGAGGACGGGATCCTACGAGCAGTACTTC,CASSERRTGSYEQYF
TRBV5-1,TRBJ2-1,TRBD1,.,TGCGCCAGCAGCCCGCAAGGGACAGGCCGAAATGAGCAGTTCTTC,CASSPQGTGRNEQFF
TRBV24-1,TRBJ2-2,TRBD1,.,TGTGCCACCAGTGACTTGGGACAGCTGAACACCGGGGAGCTGTTTTTT,CATSDLGQLNTGELFF
TRBV11-3,TRBJ2-1,.,.,TGTGCCAGCAGCTTAGATGGAGGCGGGTCCTACAATGAGCAGTTCTTC,CASSLDGGGSYNEQFF
TRBV9,TRBJ2-7,.,.,TGTGCCAGCAGCCCTATCTTTCAGGCGCGAACCTACGAGCAGTACTTC,CASSPIFQARTYEQYF
TRBV11-3,TRBJ2-7,.,.,TGTGCCAGCAGCGACACCTACGAGCAGTACTTC,CASSDTYEQYF
TRBV4-1,TRBJ1-1,.,few,TGCGCCAGCAGCCAAGAATATCAGGTAGGCACTGAAGCTTTCTTT,CASSQEYQVGTEAFF
TRBV7-9,TRBJ2-5,TRBD2,once,TGTGCCAGCAGCGCCGTCCAAGCGGGAGCAGAGACCCAGTACTTC,CASSAVQAGAETQYF
TRBV30,TRBJ1-1,.,.,TGTGCCTGGAGTGTACTCCTGAGCTTTAGAACTGAAGCTTTCTTT,CAWSVLLSFRTEAFF
TRBV18,TRBJ2-7,.,.,TGTGCCAGCTCACCTCCTGGGTCGTCAGGGGATAAGCAGTACTTC,CASSPPGSSGDKQYF
TRBV10-3,TRBJ1-3,TRBD1,.,TGTGCCAGTAACCGGGACAGGGGCTCTGGAAACACCATATATTTT,CASNRDRGSGNTIYF
TRBV5-4,TRBJ1-1,TRBD1,.,TGTGCCAGCAGCACAACAGGGGGAGGAACTGAAGCTTTCTTT,CASSTTGGGTEAFF
TRBV12-3/TRBV12-4,TRBJ1-1,.,.,TGTGCCAGCAGTTTAGTCCGGAACACTGAAGCTTTCTTT,CASSLVRNTEAFF
TRBV5-1,TRBJ2-1,TRBD2,.,TGCGCCAGCAGCTGGGGGGGAGGAGTGAATGAGCAGTTCTTC,CASSWGGGVNEQFF
TRBV5-1,TRBJ1-1,.,.,TGCGCCAGCAGCTTGGAGCCCGGGGGGTACGGCACTGAAGCTTTCTTT,CASSLEPGGYGTEAFF
TRBV11-3,TRBJ2-1,.,.,TGTGCCAGCAGCTTAGATTCGGGGTACTCCTACAATGAGCAGTTCTTC,CASSLDSGYSYNEQFF
TRBV6-5,TRBJ1-4,TRBD1,.,TGTGCCACAGGACAGGGGATTGAAAAACTGTTTTTT,CATGQGIEKLFF
TRBV19,TRBJ2-1,.,.,TGTGCCAGTAGTAGCAGCGGAAACTACAATGAGCAGTTCTTC,CASSSSGNYNEQFF
TRBV19,TRBJ2-1,.,.,TGTGCCAGTAGTATGACTCCCACAGGGTACAATGAGCAGTTCTTC,CASSMTPTGYNEQFF
TRBV5-6,TRBJ1-1,.,few,TGTGCCAGCAGCTTGAATCCCGGAGACACTGAAGCTTTCTTT,CASSLNPGDTEAFF
TRBV4-1,TRBJ1-5,.,many,TGCGCCAGCAGCCAAGGGGCGGGTTTTTTGGGGGCGGCACAGCCCCAGCATTTT,CASSQGAGFLGAAQPQHF
TRBV11-2,TRBJ2-1,TRBD2,.,TGTGCCAGCAGGGTTCCGGGACTAGCGGGGGGAGAGCAGTTCTTC,CASRVPGLAGGEQFF
TRBV7-2,TRBJ1-1,TRBD1,.,TGTGCCAGCAGCTTAATGTGGGGGACAGAAATTGAAGCTTTCTTT,CASSLMWGTEIEAFF
TRBV7-9,TRBJ1-5,.,.,TGTGCCAGCAGCAGTGGGGGGGAGCCCCAGCATTTT,CASSSGGEPQHF
TRBV12-2,TRBJ2-7,.,.,TGTGCAAGTCGCTTAGGGGCTAGCGGGGGCTTCGAGCAGTACTTC,CASRLGASGGFEQYF
TRBV6-2/TRBV6-3,TRBJ1-1,.,.,TGTGCCAGCAGTTACGACCAGGTGAACACTGAAGCTTTCTTT,CASSYDQVNTEAFF
TRBV11-3,TRBJ1-1,.,.,TGTGCCAGCAGCTTAGAGGGGGGACACACTGAAGCTTTCTTT,CASSLEGGHTEAFF
TRBV6-6,TRBJ1-3,TRBD1,.,TGTGCCAGCAGTTGGACAGGAGGCGAAAACACCATATATTTT,CASSWTGGENTIYF
TRBV4-2,TRBJ2-1,TRBD2,.,TGTGCCAGCAGCCCCACTAGCGACTACAATGAGCAGTTCTTC,CASSPTSDYNEQFF
TRBV5-6,TRBJ1-1,TRBD1,.,TGTGCCAGCAGCTCAACAGGGGGCAAAACTGAAGCTTTCTTT,CASSSTGGKTEAFF
TRBV19,TRBJ2-2,.,.,TGTGCCTCCTCATTGAGGCTAGCATTAGGGGAGCTGTTTTTT,CASSLRLALGELFF
TRBV10-3,TRBJ2-1,.,.,TGTGCCAGCCAACCGTCCTCCCAGGGGTCCTACAATGAGCAGTTCTTC,CASQPSSQGSYNEQFF
TRBV15,TRBJ1-1,.,.,TGTGCCACCAGCAGAGATCTTGGAGGAGAAGCTTTCTTT,CATSRDLGGEAFF
TRBV27,TRBJ2-1,.,.,TGTGCCAGCACCCCGACTTTGGCTAGCTCCTACAATGAGCAGTTCTTC,CASTPTLASSYNEQFF
TRBV4-2,TRBJ2-1,.,.,TGTGCCAGCAGCCAAGATTCAACGGGGGTCTACAATGAGCAGTTCTTC,CASSQDSTGVYNEQFF
TRBV18,TRBJ2-3,.,.,TGTGCCAGCTCACCTAGGGGAAGCACAGATACGCAGTATTTT,CASSPRGSTDTQYF